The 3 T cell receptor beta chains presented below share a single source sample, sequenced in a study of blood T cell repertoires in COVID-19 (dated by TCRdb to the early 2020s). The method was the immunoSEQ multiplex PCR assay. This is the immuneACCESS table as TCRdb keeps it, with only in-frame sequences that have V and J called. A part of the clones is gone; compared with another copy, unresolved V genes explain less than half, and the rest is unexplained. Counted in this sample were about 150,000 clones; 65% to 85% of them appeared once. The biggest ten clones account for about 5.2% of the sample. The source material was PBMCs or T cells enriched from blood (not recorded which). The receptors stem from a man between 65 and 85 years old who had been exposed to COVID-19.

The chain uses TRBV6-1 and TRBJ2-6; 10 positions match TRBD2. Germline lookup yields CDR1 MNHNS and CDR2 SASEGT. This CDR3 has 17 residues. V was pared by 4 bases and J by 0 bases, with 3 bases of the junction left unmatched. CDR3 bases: TGTGCCAGCAGTGGGGGACTAGCGAACTCTGGGGCCAACGTCCTGACTTTC. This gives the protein CASSGGLANSGANVLTF.

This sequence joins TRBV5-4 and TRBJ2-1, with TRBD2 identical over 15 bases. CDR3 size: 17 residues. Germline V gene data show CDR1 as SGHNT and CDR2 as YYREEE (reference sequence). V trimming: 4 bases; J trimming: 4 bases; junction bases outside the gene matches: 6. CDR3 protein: CASSRRGLAGGYNEQFF. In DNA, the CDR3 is TGTGCCAGCAGCAGAAGGGGACTAGCGGGAGGTTACAATGAGCAGTTCTTC. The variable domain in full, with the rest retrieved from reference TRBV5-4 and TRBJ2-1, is ETGVTQSPTHLIKTRGQQVTLRCSSQSGHNTVSWYQQALGQGPQFIFQYYREEENGRGNFPPRFSGLQFPNYSSELNVNALELDDSALYLCASSRRGLAGGYNEQFFGPGTRLTVL.

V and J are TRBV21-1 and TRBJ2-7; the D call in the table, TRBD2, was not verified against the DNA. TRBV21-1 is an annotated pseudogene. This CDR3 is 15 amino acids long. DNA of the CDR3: TGTGCCAGCAGCCTCCCGTCGCGGGGTCGGAACGAGCAGTACTTC. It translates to CASSLPSRGRNEQYF.